What follows are 11 T cell receptor beta chains derived from one specimen sequenced in a study of blood T cell repertoires in COVID-19. The method was immunoSEQ multiplex PCR; TCRdb's version includes in-frame clones alone and lacks a portion of them. The data hold about 31,000 clones, with roughly nine tenths observed a single time. Sequencing was carried out using peripheral blood. All receptors come from a man aged 80 or over with acute or convalescent COVID-19.

This chain connects TRBV5-1 to TRBJ2-3; 9 bases agree with TRBD2. With 4 bases clipped from V and 4 bases from J, the junction kept 13 bases outside the gene matches. The CDR3 is 17 amino acids. Looked up from germline, CDR1 is SGHRS and CDR2 is YFSETQ. CDR3 amino acids: CASSGHTGGGGADTQYF. The CDR3 region has the DNA TGCGCCAGCAGCGGTCACACGGGAGGCGGGGGGGCAGATACGCAGTATTTT.

This rearrangement joins TRBV19 to TRBJ1-5, with TRBD1 matching over 7 bases. The CDR3 sequence is 15 residues long. Per the germline V gene, CDR1 is LNHDA and CDR2 is SQIVND (reference sequence). With 6 bases clipped from V and 0 bases from J, the junction kept 5 bases outside the gene matches. The CDR3 DNA follows: TGTGCCAGTAGCTCGACAGGGCTTAGCAATCAGCCCCAGCATTTT. It translates to CASSSTGLSNQPQHF.

The rearrangement joins TRBV19 to TRBJ1-4, with TRBD1 matching over 9 bases. The CDR3 has 14 amino acids. CDR1 and CDR2 (germline): LNHDA, SQIVND (reference sequence). The V and J ends lost 6 bases and 7 bases, in that order; junction bases with no gene match: 6. The CDR3 DNA is TGTGCCAGTAGCTCCGGGACAGGGATTGAAAAACTGTTTTTT. Its translation is CASSSGTGIEKLFF.

The chain has TRBV29-1 and TRBJ2-3; 7 bases agree with TRBD1. The CDR3 extends over 13 amino acids. Looked up from germline, CDR1 is SQVTM and CDR2 is ANQGSEA. The V gene end was trimmed by 7 bases and the J gene end by 4 bases; junction bases not matched to a gene: 8. The DNA of the CDR3 is TGCAGCGGCCAAAGACAGGGACCAGATACGCAGTATTTT. This encodes CSGQRQGPDTQYF.

The sample holds one count of this clone. CDR3 amino acids: CASSGAGPDGQPQHF. Here the CDR3 DNA reads TGTGCCAGCAGTGGAGCGGGGCCGGATGGACAGCCCCAGCATTTT. The chain carries TRBV28 and TRBJ1-5; possible D gene TRBD1, 5 bases. Germline-derived CDR1 and CDR2 are MDHEN and SYDVKM. V was cut by 5 bases and J by 7 bases, with 18 bases left in between. The CDR3 consists of 15 residues.

The chain carries TRBV5-1 and TRBJ2-5; maybe TRBD1 (5 bases). There are 13 residues in the CDR3. Germline-derived CDR1 and CDR2 are SGHRS and YFSETQ. Trimming took 0 bases from V and 5 from J, leaving 8 bases between them. CDR3 sequence: CASSLGGRETQYF. CDR3 sequence (DNA): TGCGCCAGCAGCTTGGGGGGCCGCGAGACCCAGTACTTC.

The chain carries TRBV28 and TRBJ1-6, with 9 bases matching TRBD1. The V gene end was trimmed by 5 bases and the J gene end by 6 bases; junction bases not matched to a gene: 11. The CDR3 spans 17 residues. CDR1 is MDHEN, CDR2 SYDVKM, per germline. CDR3 in amino acids: CASSGQAAGQGNSPLHF. The CDR3 DNA sequence: TGTGCCAGCAGTGGACAGGCTGCGGGACAGGGTAATTCACCCCTCCACTTT.

The CDR3 DNA sequence: TGTGCTAGTGGTTTTGGGACAGCCCCCTGGGATACGCAGTATTTT. This codes for CASGFGTAPWDTQYF. The rearrangement joins TRBV12-5 to TRBJ2-3, with 7 nucleotides matching TRBD1. CDR1 LGHNT and CDR2 FRNRAP come from the germline V gene. The CDR3 runs to 15 residues. Losses at the gene ends were 3 bases for V and 6 bases for J; bases not matched to a gene: 9.

V gene TRBV6-4 combines with J gene TRBJ2-2, with a possible D match to TRBD1 (5 bases). V lost 2 bases to trimming and J lost 3 bases, with 7 bases between them. CDR1 and CDR2 from the germline V gene are MRHNA and SNTAGT. The CDR3 consists of 14 residues. This CDR3 reads CASSDRGDTGELFF. DNA for the CDR3: TGTGCCAGCAGTGACAGGGGCGACACCGGGGAGCTGTTTTTT.

This sequence joins TRBV3-1 (or the pseudogene TRBV3-2) and TRBJ1-1; D gene unclear. The CDR3 has 15 amino acids. The germline CDR1 and CDR2 sequences are LGHDT and YNNKEL (reference sequence). Trimming removed 0 bases from V and 5 bases from J, with 13 bases in between. The CDR3 sequence is CASSQDYGPGTEAFF. The CDR3, as DNA: TGTGCCAGCAGCCAAGATTATGGGCCTGGAACTGAAGCTTTCTTT.

This clone was counted a few times. The genes are TRBV5-5 and TRBJ1-2, with 7 bases matching TRBD1. The V segment lost 6 bases and the J segment 5 bases; nucleotides outside the gene matches: 7. Germline V CDR1 and CDR2: SGHKS, YYEKEE (reference sequence). This CDR3 spans 13 amino acids. The CDR3 DNA sequence: TGTGCCAGCACCCCAGGACAGGTTTATGGCTACACCTTC. As protein: CASTPGQVYGYTF.